One and the same sample provided the 31 T cell receptor beta chains below, sequenced in a study of T cell responses to AZD1222 COVID-19 vaccine (dated by TCRdb to 2020 to 2023). Library prep was done by the immunoSEQ multiplex PCR assay. What TCRdb holds here is the immuneACCESS table cut down to in-frame rearrangements. Part of the clones is not present; checked against another copy, under half of the missing clones reflect an unresolved V gene, and the others are unexplained. For this sample the table gives about 100,000 clones, of which roughly 88% were detected only once. The ten biggest clones cover about 2.5% of the sample. Taken with the paper, the label for time point translates to: baseline before first vaccination. This material consisted of peripheral blood, taken on day 0 of AZD1222 vaccination. These receptors were collected from an adult in good health.

V is TRBV5-4 and J is TRBJ2-7; a possible D gene is TRBD2 (5 bases). V shed 4 bases and J shed 2 bases, with 16 bases lying between them. Germline CDR1 and CDR2: SGHNT and YYREEE (reference sequence). There are 15 residues in the CDR3. CDR3 region: CASSADSGPTYEQYF. As DNA, the CDR3 is TGTGCCAGCAGCGCGGACTCCGGCCCCACCTACGAGCAGTACTTC. Full variable domain (rest looked up from reference TRBV5-4 and TRBJ2-7): ETGVTQSPTHLIKTRGQQVTLRCSSQSGHNTVSWYQQALGQGPQFIFQYYREEENGRGNFPPRFSGLQFPNYSSELNVNALELDDSALYLCASSADSGPTYEQYFGPGTRLTVT.

The chain combines TRBV11-2 with TRBJ1-1; D is perhaps TRBD1 (5 bases). Trimming left V 4 bases short and J 1 base short, with 16 bases between. CDR1 and CDR2 (germline): SGHAT, FQNNGV. The CDR3 covers 16 residues. The chain's CDR3 is CASSYWDLQENTEAFF. The CDR3 DNA is TGTGCCAGCAGCTACTGGGACTTACAGGAGAACACTGAAGCTTTCTTT.

The chain is built from TRBV5-8 and TRBJ1-1; weak D call: TRBD1 (6 bases). This CDR3 region has 16 residues. The germline CDR1 and CDR2 sequences are SGHTS and YDEGEE. The germline V and J ends were trimmed by 4 bases and 5 bases, with 21 bases remaining between them. CDR3 sequence (DNA): TGTGCCAGCAGCCCCGGGCAGGGGCCCTCGAGGACTGAAGCTTTCTTT. Amino acids: CASSPGQGPSRTEAFF.

The J gene is TRBJ2-1, the V gene TRBV28; tentative D call: TRBD2 (6 bases). V was cut by 2 bases and J by 2 bases, with 7 bases left in between. The CDR3 contains 14 residues. Germline CDR1 is MDHEN and CDR2 is SYDVKM. The CDR3 protein is CASSLAGTYNEQFF. The CDR3 coding sequence is TGTGCCAGCAGTTTAGCGGGGACCTACAATGAGCAGTTCTTC. Complete variable domain (other parts from reference TRBV28 and TRBJ2-1): DVKVTQSSRYLVKRTGEKVFLECVQDMDHENMFWYRQDPGLGLRLIYFSYDVKMKEKGDIPEGYSVSREKKERFSLILESASTNQTSMYLCASSLAGTYNEQFFGPGTRLTVL.

V and J are TRBV19 and TRBJ2-4; 16 bases map to TRBD2. This CDR3 has 19 amino acids. The germline V gene encodes CDR1 LNHDA and CDR2 SQIVND (reference sequence). Trimming cost V 3 bases and J 0 bases; bases outside gene matches: 5. The CDR3 spells CASSMGLAGGPRAKNIQYF. In DNA, the CDR3 is TGTGCCAGTAGTATGGGACTAGCGGGGGGGCCAAGAGCCAAAAACATTCAGTACTTC.

The rearrangement uses TRBV4-3 and TRBJ2-7; 8 nucleotides align to TRBD1. The germline V gene has CDR1 LGHNA and CDR2 YSLEER. Trimming removed 3 bases from V and 2 bases from J; junction bases left unmatched: 9. The CDR3 is 16 amino acids. The CDR3 nucleotides read TGCGCCAGCAGCCAGGCTCCCCCGGGACAGGCCTACGAGCAGTACTTC. Translated: CASSQAPPGQAYEQYF.

This chain connects TRBV4-1 to TRBJ1-5; 7 nucleotides align to TRBD1. Germline assignment: CDR1 MGHRA and CDR2 YSYEKL. V lost 2 bases and J lost 4; bases outside the gene matches: 5. This CDR3 comprises 15 residues. As DNA, the CDR3 is TGCGCCAGCAGCCAACCCGACAGGGAGAATCAGCCCCAGCATTTT. Its protein product is CASSQPDRENQPQHF.

This chain joins TRBV3-1 (or the pseudogene TRBV3-2) and TRBJ2-3; 11 positions agree with TRBD1. Germline loops: CDR1 LGHDT, CDR2 YNNKEL (reference sequence). The CDR3 is 14 residues long. V was pared by 4 bases and J by 10 bases, with 7 bases of the junction left unmatched. The CDR3 protein is CASSRKGQGGAQYF. CDR3 DNA: TGTGCCAGCAGCCGCAAGGGACAGGGGGGCGCGCAGTATTTT.

The rearrangement links TRBV2 to TRBJ1-5, with D perhaps matching TRBD1 (6 bases). There are 14 residues in the CDR3. CDR1 SNHLY and CDR2 FYNNEI come from the germline V gene. The V end lost 6 bases, the J end lost 1 base, and 10 bases lay between the germline ends. The DNA of the CDR3 is TGTGCCAGCAGGGCTAGGGGGAGCAATCAGCCCCAGCATTTT. This translates into CASRARGSNQPQHF. Complete variable domain (other parts from reference TRBV2 and TRBJ1-5): EPEVTQTPSHQVTQMGQEVILRCVPISNHLYFYWYRQILGQKVEFLVSFYNNEISEKSEIFDDQFSVERPDGSNFTLKIRSTKLEDSAMYFCASRARGSNQPQHFGDGTRLSIL.

The chain joins TRBV5-1 to TRBJ1-4, with 12 nucleotides matching TRBD1. The CDR3 covers 15 residues. V shed 4 bases, J shed 7 bases, and the junction held 5 bases outside the gene matches. Germline V gene lookup returns CDR1 SGHRS and CDR2 YFSETQ. The CDR3 sequence: CASSEGTGGGEKLFF. The CDR3 region has the DNA TGCGCCAGCAGCGAGGGGACAGGGGGCGGTGAAAAACTGTTTTTT.

The rearrangement uses TRBV11-2 and TRBJ1-4; the D gene is possibly TRBD1 (6 bases). The germline CDR1 and CDR2 sequences are SGHAT and FQNNGV. Trimming shortened V by 1 base and J by 7 bases, and 13 bases separated the two germline ends. This CDR3 is 15 amino acids long. The CDR3 sequence is CASSLVGGSGEKLFF. The CDR3 nucleotides are TGTGCCAGCAGCTTAGTAGGGGGGTCGGGTGAAAAACTGTTTTTT.

In regard to this clone: Other nucleotide sequences from this sample produce the same CDR3. The J gene is TRBJ2-3, the V gene TRBV7-3; TRBD1 might be the D (6 bases). Germline-derived CDR1 and CDR2 are SGHTA and FQGTGA. The CDR3 spans 14 residues. Trimming took 3 bases from V and 3 from J, leaving 10 bases between them. CDR3 amino acids: CASSLTGGTDTQYF. In DNA, the CDR3 is TGTGCCAGCAGCTTGACAGGTGGAACAGATACGCAGTATTTT.

This chain connects TRBV6-1 to TRBJ1-5; the D gene is possibly TRBD1 (6 bases). Deletions cut 4 bases from V and 6 bases from J, with 19 bases between. The CDR3 runs to 16 residues. Germline V gene sequence: CDR1 MNHNS, CDR2 SASEGT. The CDR3 DNA follows: TGTGCCAGCAGTGTAGGGGGGGGGTTTAGGAGTCAGCCCCAGCATTTT. Translating gives CASSVGGGFRSQPQHF.

The chain carries TRBV28 and TRBJ1-2; the match to TRBD1 covers 7 bases. Germline CDR1 reads MDHEN; CDR2 reads SYDVKM. The ends lost 2 bases at V and 0 bases at J; junction bases unmatched: 9. There are 17 residues in the CDR3. As DNA, the CDR3 is TGTGCCAGCAGTTTAGGGTCGGGGGACAGCTCTAACTATGGCTACACCTTC. This gives the protein CASSLGSGDSSNYGYTF.

The V gene is TRBV27, the J gene TRBJ1-5; 9 nucleotides agree with TRBD1. CDR1 is MNHEY and CDR2 is SMNVEV in the germline V gene (reference sequence). Unmatched junction bases numbered 2, after V lost 6 bases and J lost 2 bases. The CDR3 is 14 amino acids. The CDR3 nucleotides read TGTGCCAGCAGGCGACAGGGGGGCAATCAGCCCCAGCATTTT. It is translated as CASRRQGGNQPQHF.

The rearrangement links TRBV19 to TRBJ1-6; unclear D gene. Germline V lookup: CDR1 LNHDA, CDR2 SQIVND (reference sequence). Trimming pared 8 bases from V and 5 bases from J, leaving 10 bases between. CDR3 length: 13 residues. The CDR3 DNA is TGTGCCAGTTCCCCGGGCCATAATTCACCCCTCCACTTT. Its translation is CASSPGHNSPLHF. Full variable domain (rest looked up from reference TRBV19 and TRBJ1-6): DGGITQSPKYLFRKEGQNVTLSCEQNLNHDAMYWYRQDPGQGLRLIYYSQIVNDFQKGDIAEGYSVSREKKESFPLTVTSAQKNPTAFYLCASSPGHNSPLHFGNGTRLTVT.

The chain is built from TRBV7-2 and TRBJ2-1; 8 bases agree with TRBD1. Per germline, CDR1 SGHTA and CDR2 FQGNSA. The CDR3 covers 16 residues. The J segment lost 6 bases and the V segment lost 3 bases, leaving 10 bases of the junction unmatched. The CDR3: CASSLAGTGVGNEQFF. DNA of the CDR3: TGTGCCAGCAGCTTGGCCGGGACAGGTGTGGGCAATGAGCAGTTCTTC.

The chain couples TRBV5-6 to TRBJ1-5; the D is unclear. Germline lookup yields CDR1 SGHDT and CDR2 YYEEEE. This CDR3 spans 12 amino acids. Trimming left V 0 bases short and J 3 bases short, with 1 base between. DNA for the CDR3: TGTGCCAGCAGCTTGGTCAATCAGCCCCAGCATTTT. This codes for CASSLVNQPQHF. The variable domain in full, with the rest retrieved from reference TRBV5-6 and TRBJ1-5, is DAGVTQSPTHLIKTRGQQVTLRCSPKSGHDTVSWYQQALGQGPQFIFQYYEEEERQRGNFPDRFSGHQFPNYSSELNVNALLLGDSALYLCASSLVNQPQHFGDGTRLSIL.

The rearrangement uses TRBV5-1 and TRBJ1-2; 7 bases line up with TRBD1. V shed 1 base and J 4 bases; nucleotides not matched to a gene: 4. Germline V gene sequence: CDR1 SGHRS, CDR2 YFSETQ. The CDR3 loop spans 14 amino acids. CDR3 amino acids: CASSLTGTAYGYTF. The DNA for the CDR3 is TGCGCCAGCAGCTTGACGGGGACAGCCTATGGCTACACCTTC.

Only one count was recorded for this clone. V is TRBV2 and J is TRBJ2-1; tentatively, D is TRBD1 (5 bases). CDR1 is SNHLY, CDR2 FYNNEI, per germline. V was shortened by 6 bases and J by 4 bases, with 10 bases between the two germline ends. CDR3 length equals 13 residues. CDR3 in amino acids: CASRLTGYNEQFF. CDR3 coding DNA: TGTGCCAGCAGACTCACAGGTTACAATGAGCAGTTCTTC.

Concerning this clone itself: The sample holds other DNA sequences that translate to the same CDR3. The chain combines TRBV19 with TRBJ2-3, with 8 bases matching TRBD1. Germline V lookup: CDR1 LNHDA, CDR2 SQIVND (reference sequence). CDR3 length: 12 residues. With 8 bases clipped from V and 6 bases from J, the junction kept 4 bases outside the gene matches. The CDR3 loop reads CASSRDRDTQYF. Written as DNA, the CDR3 is TGTGCCAGTTCCAGGGACAGGGATACGCAGTATTTT.

This clone was seen once. In DNA, the CDR3 is TGTGCCAGCTCCCGACTAGCGGGTGAGACCCAGTACTTC. It translates to CASSRLAGETQYF. V usage is TRBV6-5 and J usage is TRBJ2-5, with TRBD2 matching 10 bases. J gave up 5 bases and V 8 bases, and 5 bases lay outside the gene matches. There are 13 residues in the CDR3. The V gene's germline CDR1 is MNHEY and CDR2 SVGAGI.

V is TRBV3-1 (or the pseudogene TRBV3-2) and J is TRBJ1-6; no clear D. CDR1 and CDR2 (germline): LGHDT, YNNKEL (reference sequence). Trimming took off 3 bases at V and 7 bases at J, with 4 bases between the two ends. The CDR3 is 12 amino acids. The CDR3 DNA follows: TGTGCCAGCAGCCAGGCAAATTCACCCCTCCACTTT. It yields the protein CASSQANSPLHF.

The V call is TRBV7-2, the J call TRBJ1-6; possible D gene TRBD1, 5 bases. The CDR3 is 15 residues long. Looked up from germline, CDR1 is SGHTA and CDR2 is FQGNSA. V was shortened by 2 bases and J by 5 bases, with 10 bases between the two germline ends. The CDR3 DNA is TGTGCCAGCAGCTTACAGGGCTTGAATAATTCACCCCTCCACTTT. Protein: CASSLQGLNNSPLHF.

The chain couples TRBV3-1 (or the pseudogene TRBV3-2) to TRBJ2-3; tentatively, D is TRBD1 or TRBD2 (5 bases each). Trimming pared 5 bases from V and 7 bases from J, leaving 19 bases between. CDR1 and CDR2 (germline): LGHDT, YNNKEL (reference sequence). This CDR3 has 15 residues. CDR3 sequence reads: CASSDAPGPLNTQYF. Written as DNA, the CDR3 is TGTGCCAGCAGCGATGCTCCGGGACCCCTTAATACGCAGTATTTT.

This sequence joins TRBV2 and TRBJ2-5; TRBD2 agrees at 12 bases. J lost 2 bases, V lost 5 bases, and 6 bases had no gene match. The CDR3 contains 16 residues. The germline V gene has CDR1 SNHLY and CDR2 FYNNEI. CDR3 in amino acids: CASSSRTSGEQETQYF. Written as DNA, the CDR3 is TGTGCCAGCAGTTCGAGGACTAGCGGGGAACAAGAGACCCAGTACTTC.

The CDR3: CASSVVAGGIQYF. The CDR3, as DNA: TGTGCCAGCAGCGTAGTAGCTGGTGGCATTCAGTACTTC. The J gene is TRBJ2-4, the V gene TRBV9, with D uncertain. V was shortened by 0 bases and J by 9 bases, with 10 bases between the two germline ends. The CDR3 has 13 residues. The V gene's germline CDR1 is SGDLS and CDR2 YYNGEE.

This clone was detected only once. This chain links TRBV7-2 with TRBJ1-4, with D unclear. With 4 bases removed from V and 0 bases from J, the gap between germline ends came to 3 bases. Germline-derived CDR1 and CDR2 are SGHTA and FQGNSA. This CDR3 has 13 residues. CDR3 sequence: CASSSSTNEKLFF. The CDR3 coding sequence is TGTGCCAGCAGCTCCTCAACTAATGAAAAACTGTTTTTT.

The rearrangement links TRBV3-1 (or the pseudogene TRBV3-2) to TRBJ1-2, with 10 positions matching TRBD1. V gave up 7 bases and J gave up 8 bases; unmatched junction bases: 7. This CDR3 has 13 amino acids. Germline-derived CDR1 and CDR2 are LGHDT and YNNKEL (reference sequence). Here the CDR3 reads CASTRGQGYGYTF. The CDR3 region has the DNA TGTGCCAGCACCCGGGGACAGGGGTACGGCTACACCTTC.

V gene TRBV7-2 combines with J gene TRBJ1-5; no clear D. From germline, CDR1 is SGHTA and CDR2 FQGNSA. This CDR3 contains 12 residues. The ends were cut back, 5 bases at V and 7 bases at J, with 9 bases in the middle. The DNA of the CDR3 is TGTGCCAGCAGCCACACACGACAGCCCCAGCATTTT. As protein: CASSHTRQPQHF.

This chain uses TRBV28 with TRBJ1-2; TRBD1 matches 8 bases. From germline, CDR1 is MDHEN and CDR2 SYDVKM. This CDR3 has 14 amino acids. Unmatched junction bases numbered 5, after V lost 5 bases and J lost 3 bases. The CDR3 reads CASSPGQGYYGYTF. The CDR3 DNA is TGTGCCAGCAGTCCAGGACAGGGATACTATGGCTACACCTTC.